The clone carrying this TCR beta chain was counted many times. The V end lost 3 bases, the J end lost 2 bases, and 8 bases lay between the germline ends. The CDR3 is 14 amino acids. Germline CDR1 and CDR2: ENHRY and SYGVKD. This entry is derived from a study of human T cells and chemical hapten exposure. TCRdb re-called the RACE reads with MiXCR, one entry per CDR3 protein. The sample consists of more than 60,000 distinct CDR3 sequences, about 9% of them appearing once. Specified time point: healthy volunteer bleed at 6 weeks. Unfractionated whole blood yielded the extracted total RNA. J is TRBJ2-1 and V is TRBV10-3, with D perhaps TRBD1 or TRBD2 (5 bases each). The receptor's source is a male donor in good health. Some clones in this sample may be carry-over from other donors' samples. Sequencing was carried out using whole blood. CDR3 sequence reads: CAISEGTAYNEQFF. CDR3 coding DNA: TGTGCCATCAGTGAAGGGACGGCCTACAATGAGCAGTTCTTC.